The clone carrying this T cell receptor beta chain was detected only a few times. Its specificity is unknown. These data come from a study of regulatory T cells in long-lasting Graves disease. Time point noted: newly diagnosed GD, antithyroid drugs for less than 3 months. Preparation of the TCR library used RNA extracted from PBMCs. Study-level findings and limits: What was studied was peripheral blood only, and not thyroid tissue.

V shed 6 bases, J shed 4 bases, and the junction held 6 bases outside the gene matches. This CDR3 comprises 16 residues. Germline values: CDR1 SGDLS, CDR2 YYNGEE. Through Arm-PCR of CDR3 regions and iRepertoire HTBI primers, TCR beta libraries were built. TCRdb re-called the multiplex PCR reads through MiXCR, storing one row per CDR3 protein. The sample has roughly 510,000 distinct CDR3 sequences; about 15% are singletons. These same data were also listed under a study on T cells in Graves' hyperthyroidism and ophthalmopathy. Per that paper: The HTBI primer set served for first-round RT-PCR of the TCR CDR3.

The rearrangement links TRBV9 to TRBJ2-2; TRBD2 matches at 13 bases. The TCR was taken from a man between 18 and 29 years old with Graves disease. Source: peripheral blood mononuclear cells (PBMCs), taken at new diagnosis, from a patient treated with antithyroid drugs. The CDR3 region has the DNA TGTGCCAGCATGGGACTAGCGGGAAGGGGCACCGGGGAGCTGTTTTTT. Residues: CASMGLAGRGTGELFF.